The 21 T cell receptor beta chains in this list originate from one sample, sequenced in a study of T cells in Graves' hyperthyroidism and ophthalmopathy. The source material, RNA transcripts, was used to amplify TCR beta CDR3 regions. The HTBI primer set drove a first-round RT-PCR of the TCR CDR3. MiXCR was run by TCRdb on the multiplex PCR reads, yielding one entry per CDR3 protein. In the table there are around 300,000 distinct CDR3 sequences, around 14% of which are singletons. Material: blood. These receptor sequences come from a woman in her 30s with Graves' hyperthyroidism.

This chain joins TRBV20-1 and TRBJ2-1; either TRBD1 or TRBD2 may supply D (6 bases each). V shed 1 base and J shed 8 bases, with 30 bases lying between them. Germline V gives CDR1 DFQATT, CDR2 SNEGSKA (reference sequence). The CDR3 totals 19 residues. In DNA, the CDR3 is TGCAGTGCTAGAGGGGGGCAACCCCGAGAGGGGGGCTATCGTGATGAGCAGTTCTTC. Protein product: CSARGGQPREGGYRDEQFF.

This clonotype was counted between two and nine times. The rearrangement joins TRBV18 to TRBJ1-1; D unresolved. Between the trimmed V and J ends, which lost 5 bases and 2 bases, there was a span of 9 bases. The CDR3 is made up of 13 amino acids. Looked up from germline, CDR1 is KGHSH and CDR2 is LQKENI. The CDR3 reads CASSSNYNTEAFF. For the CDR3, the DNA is TGTGCCAGCTCATCAAACTACAACACTGAAGCTTTCTTT. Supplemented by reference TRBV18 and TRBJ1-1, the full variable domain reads NAGVMQNPRHLVRRRGQEARLRCSPMKGHSHVYWYRQLPEEGLKFMVYLQKENIIDESGMPKERFSAEFPKEGPSILRIQQVVRGDSAAYFCASSSNYNTEAFFGQGTRLTVV.

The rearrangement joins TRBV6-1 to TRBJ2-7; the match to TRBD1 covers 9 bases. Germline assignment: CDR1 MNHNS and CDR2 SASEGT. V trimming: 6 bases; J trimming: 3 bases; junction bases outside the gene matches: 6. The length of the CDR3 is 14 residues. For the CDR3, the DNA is TGTGCCAGCAGCGGGGGACAGGGCATCTACGAGCAGTACTTC. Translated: CASSGGQGIYEQYF.

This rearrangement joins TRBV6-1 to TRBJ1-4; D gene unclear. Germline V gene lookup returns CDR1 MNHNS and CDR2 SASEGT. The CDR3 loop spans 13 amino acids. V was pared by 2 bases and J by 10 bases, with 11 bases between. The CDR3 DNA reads TGTGCCAGCAGTGAACGGGGAGAAGGAAAACTGTTTTTT. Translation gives CASSERGEGKLFF.

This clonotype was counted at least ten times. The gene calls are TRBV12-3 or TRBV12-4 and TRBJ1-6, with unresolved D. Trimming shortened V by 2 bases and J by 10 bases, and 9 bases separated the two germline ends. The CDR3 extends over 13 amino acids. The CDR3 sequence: CASSLSFGSPLHF. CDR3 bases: TGTGCCAGCAGTTTATCGTTTGGGTCACCCCTCCACTTT.

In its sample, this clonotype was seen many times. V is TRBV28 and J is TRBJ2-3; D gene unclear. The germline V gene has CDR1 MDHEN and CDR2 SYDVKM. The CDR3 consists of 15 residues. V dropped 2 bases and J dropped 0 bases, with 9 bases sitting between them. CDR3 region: CASSLGRASTDTQYF. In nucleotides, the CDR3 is TGTGCCAGCAGTTTAGGAAGGGCTAGCACAGATACGCAGTATTTT.

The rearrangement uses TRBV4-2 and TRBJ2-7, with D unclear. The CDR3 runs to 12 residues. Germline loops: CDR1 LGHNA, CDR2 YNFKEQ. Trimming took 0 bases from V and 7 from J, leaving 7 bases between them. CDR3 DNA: TGTGCCAGCAGCCAAGATAGGGAAGAGCAGTACTTC. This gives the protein CASSQDREEQYF.

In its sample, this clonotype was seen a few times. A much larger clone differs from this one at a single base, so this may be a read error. The CDR3 region is CASSRQRDYTF. The CDR3 nucleotides are TGTGCCAGCAGTCGACAGCGAGACTACACCTTC. This chain uses TRBV12-3 or TRBV12-4 with TRBJ1-2, with D perhaps matching TRBD1 (5 bases). Trimming removed 5 bases at V and 10 bases at J, with 11 bases between. This CDR3 has 11 amino acids.

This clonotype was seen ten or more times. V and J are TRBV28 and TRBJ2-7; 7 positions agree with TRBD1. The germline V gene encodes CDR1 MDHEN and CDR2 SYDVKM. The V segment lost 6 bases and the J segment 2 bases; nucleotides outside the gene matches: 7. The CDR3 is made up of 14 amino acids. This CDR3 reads CASSTGTDTYEQYF. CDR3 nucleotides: TGTGCCAGCAGCACCGGGACAGACACCTACGAGCAGTACTTC.

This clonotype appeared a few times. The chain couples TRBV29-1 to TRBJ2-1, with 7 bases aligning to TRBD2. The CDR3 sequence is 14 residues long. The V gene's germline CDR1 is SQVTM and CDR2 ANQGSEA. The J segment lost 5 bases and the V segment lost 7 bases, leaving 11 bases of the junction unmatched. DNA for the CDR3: TGCAGCGCCTGGGACCCTAGCGGAAACAATGAGCAGTTCTTC. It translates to CSAWDPSGNNEQFF.

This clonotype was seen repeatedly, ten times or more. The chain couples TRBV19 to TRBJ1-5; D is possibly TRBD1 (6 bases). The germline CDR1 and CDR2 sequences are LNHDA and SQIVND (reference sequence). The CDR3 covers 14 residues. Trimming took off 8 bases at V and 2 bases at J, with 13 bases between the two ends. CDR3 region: CASRLNRGNQPQHF. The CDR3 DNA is TGTGCCAGTCGGCTTAACAGGGGCAATCAGCCCCAGCATTTT.

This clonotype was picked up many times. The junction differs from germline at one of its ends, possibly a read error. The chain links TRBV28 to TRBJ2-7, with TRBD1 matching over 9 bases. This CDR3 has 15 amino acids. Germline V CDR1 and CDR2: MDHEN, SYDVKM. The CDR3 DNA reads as TGTGCCAGCACTTTACAGGGGGCGAGCTCCTACGAGCAGTACTTC. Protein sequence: CASTLQGASSYEQYF.

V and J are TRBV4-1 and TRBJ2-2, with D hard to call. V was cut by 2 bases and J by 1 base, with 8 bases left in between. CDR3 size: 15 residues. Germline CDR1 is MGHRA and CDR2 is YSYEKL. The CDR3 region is CASSQLYRNTGELFF. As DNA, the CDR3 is TGCGCCAGCAGCCAATTGTACAGGAACACCGGGGAGCTGTTTTTT.

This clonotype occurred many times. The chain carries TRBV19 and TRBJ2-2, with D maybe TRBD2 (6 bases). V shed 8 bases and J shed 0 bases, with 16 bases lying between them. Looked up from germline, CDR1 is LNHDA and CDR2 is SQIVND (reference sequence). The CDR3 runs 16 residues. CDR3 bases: TGTGCCAGTCGAGGGTGGGACTGGGCGAACACCGGGGAGCTGTTTTTT. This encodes CASRGWDWANTGELFF.

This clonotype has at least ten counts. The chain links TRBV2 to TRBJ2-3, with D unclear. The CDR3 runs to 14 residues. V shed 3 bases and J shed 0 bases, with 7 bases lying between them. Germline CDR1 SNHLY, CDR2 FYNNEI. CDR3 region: CASSDSPSTDTQYF. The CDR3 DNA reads TGTGCCAGCAGTGATTCCCCTAGCACAGATACGCAGTATTTT.

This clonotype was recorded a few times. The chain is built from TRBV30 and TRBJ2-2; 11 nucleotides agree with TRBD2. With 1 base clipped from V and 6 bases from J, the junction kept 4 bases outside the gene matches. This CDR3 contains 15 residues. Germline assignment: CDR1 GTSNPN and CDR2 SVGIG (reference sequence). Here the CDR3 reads CAWSASGRLSGELFF. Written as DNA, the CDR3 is TGTGCCTGGAGTGCTAGCGGGAGGTTGTCCGGGGAGCTGTTTTTT.

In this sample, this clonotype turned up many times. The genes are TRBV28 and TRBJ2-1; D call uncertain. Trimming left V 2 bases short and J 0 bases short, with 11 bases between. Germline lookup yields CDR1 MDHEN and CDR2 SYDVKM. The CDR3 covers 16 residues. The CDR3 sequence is CASSLPLTGSYNEQFF. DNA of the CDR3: TGTGCCAGCAGTTTACCCCTTACGGGCTCCTACAATGAGCAGTTCTTC.

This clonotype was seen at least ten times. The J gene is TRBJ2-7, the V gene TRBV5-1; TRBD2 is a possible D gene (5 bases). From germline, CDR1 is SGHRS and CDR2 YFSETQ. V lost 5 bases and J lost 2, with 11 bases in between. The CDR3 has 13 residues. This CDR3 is CASSALGAYEQYF. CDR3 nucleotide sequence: TGCGCCAGCAGTGCACTCGGGGCCTACGAGCAGTACTTC.

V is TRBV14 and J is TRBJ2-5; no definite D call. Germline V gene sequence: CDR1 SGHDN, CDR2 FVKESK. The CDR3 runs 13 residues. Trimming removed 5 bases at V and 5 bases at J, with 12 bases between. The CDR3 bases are TGTGCCAGCAGCTACACGCTGTTTGAGACCCAGTACTTC. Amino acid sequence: CASSYTLFETQYF.

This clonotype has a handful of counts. The CDR3 nucleotides read TGTGCCAGCAGTTTAGCGCGGGGTTCGACAGGAGAGCTCAGAGATGGCTACACCTTC. It codes for CASSLARGSTGELRDGYTF. The V call is TRBV12-3 or TRBV12-4, the J call TRBJ1-2, with a possible D match to TRBD1 (6 bases). CDR3 length: 19 residues. V shed 0 bases and J shed 6 bases, with 26 bases lying between them.

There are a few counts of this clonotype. CDR3 in amino acids: CSAGDRGRFTEAFF. The CDR3 bases are TGCAGTGCTGGGGACAGGGGGCGATTCACTGAAGCTTTCTTT. The chain employs TRBV20-1 and TRBJ1-1, with 12 bases identical to TRBD1. The CDR3 is 14 amino acids. With V trimmed by 5 bases and J by 4 bases, 5 bases remained unmatched. Germline V gene data show CDR1 as DFQATT and CDR2 as SNEGSKA (reference sequence).